This T cell receptor beta chain is from a study of identical twins. General study findings and limits: Memory repertoires showed no such pattern, whereas abundant cord blood beta clonotypes carried fewer insertions. Models underestimated TCR alpha sharing (out-of-frame) in monozygotic twins.

The CDR3 spans 15 residues. Deletions cut 5 bases from V and 2 bases from J, with 14 bases between. Per germline, CDR1 SGHTA and CDR2 FQGNSA. Template switching (which added a universal primer site) was used, and cDNA carried unique molecular identifiers. TCRdb fed the 5' RACE reads into MiXCR, producing one record per CDR3 protein. The repertoire holds 700,000 or so distinct CDR3 sequences, with roughly 8% as singletons. Remarks on this clonotype: The antigen is undetermined.

These data were also filed under a second study, of yellow fever vaccine responses in identical twins.

Sequenced sample: PBMCs. The receptor's source is a woman aged 18-29 years in good health. The chain combines TRBV7-2 with TRBJ2-3; possible D gene TRBD1, 5 bases. In DNA form, the CDR3 reads TGTGCCAGCAGCCTCGTAAGACAGATCACAGATACGCAGTATTTT. Its translation is CASSLVRQITDTQYF. The full variable domain, completed using reference TRBV7-2 and TRBJ2-3, is GAGVSQSPSNKVTEKGKDVELRCDPISGHTALYWYRQSLGQGLEFLIYFQGNSAPDKSGLPSDRFSAERTGGSVSTLTIQRTQQEDSAVYLCASSLVRQITDTQYFGPGTRLTVL.